These T cell receptor beta chains were read from a single sample in a study of OX40 agonist ivuxolimab in advanced cancers. Here immunoSEQ multiplex PCR was the method, and the copy in TCRdb shows in-frame clones only, minus some. The repertoire consists of tens of thousands of clones, with 80% to 90% occurring once and the leading ten covering 1.5% to 2.5%. The sequencing used CD4+ or CD8+ T cells sorted from blood, collected in a trial of the OX40 agonist ivuxolimab. The source is an adult with an advanced solid tumor such as melanoma, head and neck, liver or kidney cancer. CDR3s include the opening cysteine and the closing phenylalanine or tryptophan. The D gene is left open where the match is weak. Size tells how often a clone was seen (once, few, many) or the class of an expanded clone, and some rows leave it out.

TRBD1,-,TRBJ2-7,TRBV7-8,TGTGCCAGCAGCCCAAGACAGGGTACCTACGAGCAGTACTTC,CASSPRQGTYEQYF
TRBD2,-,TRBJ2-1,TRBV9,TGTGCCAGCAGCGTAGTTTCCCTGACTAGCTTCAATGAGCAGTTCTTC,CASSVVSLTSFNEQFF
-,few,TRBJ2-5,TRBV19,TGTGCCAGTAGTCAGGGGAGGGCAAGACAAGAGACCCAGTACTTC,CASSQGRARQETQYF
-,-,TRBJ2-2,TRBV4-1,TGCGCCAGCAGCCAAGATCGACTTGCGAACACCGGGGAGCTGTTTTTT,CASSQDRLANTGELFF
-,-,TRBJ1-5,TRBV18,TGTGCCAGCTCACCATTTCCACAGCAGCCCCAGCATTTT,CASSPFPQQPQHF
-,-,TRBJ2-3,TRBV5-1,TGCGCCAGCAGCTTGTCTATTTCTGATACGCAGTATTTT,CASSLSISDTQYF
TRBD1,-,TRBJ2-1,TRBV7-9,TGTGCCAGCAGCCAGGACAGGGTGGAGCAGTTCTTC,CASSQDRVEQFF
TRBD1,few,TRBJ2-2,TRBV30,TGTGCCTCGGACAGGGTGGGGACCGGGGAGCTGTTTTTT,CASDRVGTGELFF
TRBD2,few,TRBJ2-1,TRBV6-1,TGTGCCAGCAGTGAGGCCTCTAGCGGGGGACACAATGAGCAGTTCTTC,CASSEASSGGHNEQFF
TRBD1,-,TRBJ2-1,TRBV10-3,TGTGCCATCAGTGACGTCAGACAGGGGGGTTCCTACAATGAGCAGTTCTTC,CAISDVRQGGSYNEQFF
TRBD1,-,TRBJ2-1,TRBV5-1,TGCGCCAGCAGCTTGGGACAGGGGATCCACAATGAGCAGTTCTTC,CASSLGQGIHNEQFF
-,-,TRBJ1-1,TRBV29-1,TGCAGCGTAGCGGGGCGAGGAGGACTGGACACTGAAGCTTTCTTT,CSVAGRGGLDTEAFF
-,-,TRBJ1-5,TRBV2,TGTGCCAGCAGTGAATCTTTCAGCAATCAGCCCCAGCATTTT,CASSESFSNQPQHF